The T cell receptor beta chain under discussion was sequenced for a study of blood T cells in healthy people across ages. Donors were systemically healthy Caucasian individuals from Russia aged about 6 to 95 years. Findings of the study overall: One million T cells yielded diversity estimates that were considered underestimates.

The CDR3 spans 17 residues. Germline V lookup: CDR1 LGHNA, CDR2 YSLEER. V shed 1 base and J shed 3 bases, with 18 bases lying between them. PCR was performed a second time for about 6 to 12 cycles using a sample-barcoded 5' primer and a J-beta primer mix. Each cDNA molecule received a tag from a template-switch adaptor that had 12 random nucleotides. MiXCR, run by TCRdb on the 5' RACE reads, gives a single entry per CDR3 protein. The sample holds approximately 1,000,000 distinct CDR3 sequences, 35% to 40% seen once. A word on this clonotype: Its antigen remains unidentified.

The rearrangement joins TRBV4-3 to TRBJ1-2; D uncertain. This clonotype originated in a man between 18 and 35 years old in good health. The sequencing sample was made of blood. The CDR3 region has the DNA TGCGCCAGCAGCCAAGGAACCGCTGCATCTCGGGACTATGGCTACACCTTC. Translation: CASSQGTAASRDYGYTF.